These 23 T cell receptor beta chains were all obtained from the same sample, sequenced in a study of cytomegalovirus exposure and HLA in healthy donors (TCRdb year 2017). Library generation was performed with the immunoSEQ multiplex PCR assay. For the multiplex PCR, a mixture combining 60 forward primers for TCR Vbeta segments and 13 reverse primers for TCR Jbeta segments was used. The table was pulled from immuneACCESS by TCRdb, which kept in-frame rearrangements only. Such tables lose some clones; where checked, under half of the loss comes from unresolved V genes, and the rest has no known cause. The sample contains around 150,000 clones, over 65% of them found a single time. The ten most abundant clones make up around 6.8% of the sample. Source material: PBMCs. The receptor set was obtained from a man in his forties in good health and CMV-seropositive.

Comments on this clone: Distinct nucleotide sequences in the sample also encode this CDR3. The rearrangement links TRBV6-5 to TRBJ2-7, with a tentative D call TRBD1 (5 bases). Germline V CDR1 and CDR2: MNHEY, SVGAGI. Between the trimmed V and J ends, which lost 0 bases and 0 bases, there was a span of 6 bases. This CDR3 comprises 14 residues. The CDR3 protein is CASSYSDSSYEQYF. The CDR3 nucleotides are TGTGCCAGCAGTTACTCCGACAGCTCCTACGAGCAGTACTTC.

This chain uses TRBV7-9 with TRBJ2-2; D ambiguous. The V and J ends lost 3 bases and 9 bases respectively, with 14 bases between them. Germline V lookup: CDR1 SEHNR, CDR2 FQNEAQ (reference sequence). The CDR3 has 14 amino acids. The CDR3 protein is CASSLEQPSRELFF. CDR3 in DNA: TGTGCCAGCAGCTTGGAGCAGCCGTCCCGGGAGCTGTTTTTT.

This chain connects TRBV4-3 to TRBJ2-2, with D unclear. Trimming took 0 bases from V and 5 from J, leaving 13 bases between them. Germline V lookup: CDR1 LGHNA, CDR2 YSLEER. The CDR3 spans 16 residues. The CDR3 is CASSQDRQVWTGELFF. The CDR3 DNA reads as TGCGCCAGCAGCCAAGATCGGCAGGTCTGGACCGGGGAGCTGTTTTTT.

J is TRBJ2-1 and V is TRBV5-1; 8 bases match TRBD1. Trimming cost V 0 bases and J 9 bases; bases outside gene matches: 8. This CDR3 region has 15 residues. The germline gives CDR1 SGHRS, CDR2 YFSETQ. CDR3 sequence (DNA): TGCGCCAGCAGCTTGGGGGCGACAGGGGCGGGTGAGCAGTTCTTC. Translation: CASSLGATGAGEQFF.

This rearrangement joins TRBV7-2 to TRBJ1-4, with D unclear. This CDR3 contains 14 residues. Germline loops: CDR1 SGHTA, CDR2 FQGNSA. Trimming removed 5 bases at V and 0 bases at J, with 7 bases between. DNA of the CDR3: TGTGCCAGCAGCCCAAGCTCAACTAATGAAAAACTGTTTTTT. As protein: CASSPSSTNEKLFF.

In nucleotides, the CDR3 is TGTGCCAGCAGTTCCCGATCAACAGGGGCCTACGAGCAGTACTTC. This sequence encodes CASSSRSTGAYEQYF. The chain has TRBV6-5 and TRBJ2-7; 7 bases are a match to TRBD1. CDR3 size: 15 residues. Germline V gene sequence: CDR1 MNHEY, CDR2 SVGAGI. Trimming at V came to 4 bases and at J to 2 bases, leaving 8 bases not matched to a gene.

This chain joins TRBV5-6 and TRBJ2-1; a weak D match, TRBD1 (5 bases). CDR1 and CDR2 from the germline V gene are SGHDT and YYEEEE. This CDR3 is built from 16 residues. V lost 0 bases to trimming and J lost 7 bases, with 17 bases between them. CDR3: CASSLGRARVKNEQFF. The CDR3 DNA follows: TGTGCCAGCAGCTTGGGTAGGGCCAGGGTGAAGAATGAGCAGTTCTTC.

The chain combines TRBV7-3 with TRBJ2-1; TRBD2 is a possible D gene (5 bases). The CDR3 runs 14 residues. V was cut by 0 bases and J by 9 bases, with 12 bases left in between. CDR1 SGHTA and CDR2 FQGTGA come from the germline V gene. This CDR3 reads CASSLTRSEGEQFF. CDR3 DNA sequence: TGTGCCAGCAGCTTAACGCGGTCCGAGGGTGAGCAGTTCTTC.

This clone was detected only a few times. This chain links TRBV6-6 with TRBJ1-2, with a possible D match to TRBD1 (5 bases). The V gene lost 1 base and the J gene lost 6 bases, with 12 bases spanning the gap. The CDR3 totals 14 residues. The germline CDR1 and CDR2 sequences are MNHNY and SVGAGI (reference sequence). CDR3 loop: CASSYLAGEDGYTF. The CDR3, as DNA: TGTGCCAGCAGTTACTTGGCGGGGGAGGATGGCTACACCTTC.

The rearrangement uses TRBV6-5 and TRBJ1-5, with D tentatively TRBD1 (6 bases). CDR1 and CDR2 from the germline V gene are MNHEY and SVGAGI. The CDR3 consists of 15 residues. The ends were cut back, 2 bases at V and 3 bases at J, with 11 bases in the middle. In DNA, the CDR3 is TGTGCCAGCAGTTACGTCGACAGGATCAATCAGCCCCAGCATTTT. This encodes CASSYVDRINQPQHF.

Regarding this clone: The sample contains more than one DNA sequence encoding this CDR3. V gene TRBV18 combines with J gene TRBJ2-1; the match to TRBD2 covers 8 bases. The CDR3 length is 16 residues. The junction had 7 bases not matched to a gene; V was cut back by 3 bases and J by 3 bases. The germline gives CDR1 KGHSH, CDR2 LQKENI. The CDR3 reads CASSPTAGGNYNEQFF. As DNA, the CDR3 is TGTGCCAGCTCACCTACGGCGGGGGGAAACTACAATGAGCAGTTCTTC.

In this sample, this clone turned up a few times. The genes are TRBV6-6 and TRBJ1-5; TRBD1 might be the D (6 bases). Deletions cut 3 bases from V and 2 bases from J, with 14 bases between. The CDR3 totals 16 residues. Germline-derived CDR1 and CDR2 are MNHNY and SVGAGI (reference sequence). CDR3 nucleotide sequence: TGTGCCAGCAGTTATCGAACAGGGAGCGGCAATCAGCCCCAGCATTTT. It is translated as CASSYRTGSGNQPQHF.

The chain carries TRBV2 and TRBJ1-2, with unresolved D. Germline V gene data show CDR1 as SNHLY and CDR2 as FYNNEI. Trimming removed 8 bases from V and 0 bases from J, with 7 bases in between. The CDR3 totals 12 residues. This chain's CDR3 is CASATANYGYTF. Written as DNA, the CDR3 is TGTGCCAGCGCAACAGCTAACTATGGCTACACCTTC.

This chain links TRBV4-3 with TRBJ2-1, with TRBD2 matching 10 bases. CDR1 and CDR2 from the germline V gene are LGHNA and YSLEER. The CDR3 totals 16 residues. V shed 3 bases, J shed 0 bases, and the junction held 2 bases outside the gene matches. The CDR3 DNA reads TGCGCCAGCAGCCACGAGCGGGGGGGCTCCTACAATGAGCAGTTCTTC. The encoded protein is CASSHERGGSYNEQFF.

The chain has TRBV5-4 and TRBJ2-7; 12 bases match TRBD2. Trimming cost V 4 bases and J 3 bases; bases outside gene matches: 2. Germline V gene sequence: CDR1 SGHNT, CDR2 YYREEE (reference sequence). The CDR3 runs 14 residues. The CDR3 DNA follows: TGTGCCAGCAGCCTGACTAGCGGGAGCTACGAGCAGTACTTC. Residues: CASSLTSGSYEQYF.

The chain joins TRBV7-9 to TRBJ1-6, with 8 bases matching TRBD1. The CDR3 is 15 amino acids. Per the germline V gene, CDR1 is SEHNR and CDR2 is FQNEAQ (reference sequence). V was clipped by 6 bases and J by 9 bases; unmatched bases: 10. The CDR3 DNA sequence: TGTGCCAGCAGTTTTCCGGACAGGGATGGTTCACCCCTCCACTTT. Its translation is CASSFPDRDGSPLHF.

V is TRBV7-8 and J is TRBJ1-2; 10 bases are shared with TRBD1. Germline assignment: CDR1 SGHVS and CDR2 FQNEAQ. Trimming took 5 bases from V and 4 from J; bases not matched to a gene: 4. This CDR3 is built from 14 residues. CDR3 amino acids: CASSRRTGGYGYTF. The DNA of the CDR3 is TGTGCCAGCAGCCGCCGGACAGGGGGCTATGGCTACACCTTC.

This clone was seen only a few times. This chain connects TRBV7-9 to TRBJ1-3; D unclear. The CDR3 is 15 residues long. CDR1 and CDR2 from the germline V gene are SEHNR and FQNEAQ (reference sequence). V was pared by 4 bases and J by 0 bases, with 10 bases between. CDR3 DNA sequence: TGTGCCAGCAGCTCCTCCCCGTACTCTGGAAACACCATATATTTT. Translating gives CASSSSPYSGNTIYF.

The chain combines TRBV5-8 with TRBJ2-6; tentative D call: TRBD1 (6 bases). This CDR3 contains 17 residues. The V end lost 2 bases, the J end lost 0 bases, and 12 bases lay between the germline ends. CDR1 and CDR2 from the germline V gene are SGHTS and YDEGEE. CDR3 in amino acids: CASSLQDRASGANVLTF. CDR3 coding DNA: TGTGCCAGCAGCTTACAGGACAGAGCCTCTGGGGCCAACGTCCTGACTTTC.

The gene calls are TRBV6-6 and TRBJ2-7; TRBD1 matches 8 bases. V shed 0 bases and J 5 bases; nucleotides not matched to a gene: 6. The CDR3 runs 15 residues. Germline loops: CDR1 MNHNY, CDR2 SVGAGI (reference sequence). In nucleotides, the CDR3 is TGTGCCAGCAGTTACTCTTCCGGGACAGGCGACGAGCAGTACTTC. This codes for CASSYSSGTGDEQYF.

V gene TRBV2 combines with J gene TRBJ2-7; 14 nucleotides match TRBD2. The CDR3 is 15 residues long. Unmatched junction bases numbered 3, after V lost 6 bases and J lost 2 bases. Germline-derived CDR1 and CDR2 are SNHLY and FYNNEI. Written as DNA, the CDR3 is TGTGCCAGCAGGAAGACTAGCGGGGGGGCCTACGAGCAGTACTTC. This gives the protein CASRKTSGGAYEQYF.

This clone was detected only a few times. This chain links TRBV5-4 with TRBJ2-5, with D unclear. Looked up from germline, CDR1 is SGHNT and CDR2 is YYREEE (reference sequence). The CDR3 runs 13 residues. V lost 0 bases and J 5 bases, leaving 8 bases between the germline ends. The CDR3, as DNA: TGTGCCAGCAGCTTGGAGAGGTTGGAGACCCAGTACTTC. It codes for CASSLERLETQYF.

The rearrangement uses TRBV7-2 and TRBJ2-1; 7 nucleotides agree with TRBD1. After removal of 1 base from V and 5 bases from J, the junction contained 5 bases not matched to a gene. CDR1 and CDR2 (germline): SGHTA, FQGNSA. This CDR3 spans 15 amino acids. The CDR3 region is CASSLGQGSDNEQFF. CDR3 DNA sequence: TGTGCCAGCAGCTTAGGACAGGGTTCCGACAATGAGCAGTTCTTC.